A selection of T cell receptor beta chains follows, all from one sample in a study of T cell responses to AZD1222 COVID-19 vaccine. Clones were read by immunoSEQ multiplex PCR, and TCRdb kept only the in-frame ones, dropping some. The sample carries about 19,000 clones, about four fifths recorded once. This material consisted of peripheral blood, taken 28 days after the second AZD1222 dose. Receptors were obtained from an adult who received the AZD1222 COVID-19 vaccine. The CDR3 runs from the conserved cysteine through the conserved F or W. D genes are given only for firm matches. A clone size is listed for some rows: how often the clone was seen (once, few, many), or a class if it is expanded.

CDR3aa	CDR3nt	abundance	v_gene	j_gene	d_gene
CSVRTGNQPQHF	TGCAGCGTTCGTACGGGCAATCAGCCCCAGCATTTT	NA	TRBV29-1	TRBJ1-5	NA
CASSRMGTSNTGELFF	TGTGCCAGCAGCCGCATGGGGACTAGTAACACCGGGGAGCTGTTTTTT	NA	TRBV7-6	TRBJ2-2	TRBD2
CASSRQARDSPLHF	TGTGCCAGCAGTCGACAGGCTCGGGATTCACCCCTCCACTTT	NA	TRBV6-2/TRBV6-3	TRBJ1-6	NA
CASGGTGGRGTEAFF	TGTGCCAGCGGAGGGACAGGGGGCAGGGGCACTGAAGCTTTCTTT	NA	TRBV2	TRBJ1-1	TRBD1
CASSYSTGGDTIYF	TGTGCCAGCAGTTACTCGACAGGAGGAGACACCATATATTTT	NA	TRBV6-2/TRBV6-3	TRBJ1-3	NA
CSARDSYEQYF	TGCAGCGCCAGGGACAGCTACGAGCAGTACTTC	few	TRBV29-1	TRBJ2-7	TRBD1
CASSSQGTGNYGYTF	TGCGCCAGCAGCTCCCAAGGGACAGGGAACTATGGCTACACCTTC	NA	TRBV5-1	TRBJ1-2	TRBD1
CASSAQLGTEAFF	TGTGCCAGCAGTGCCCAGCTGGGGACTGAAGCTTTCTTT	NA	TRBV11-1	TRBJ1-1	NA
CASSEQQGGAGELFF	TGTGCCAGCAGTGAACAACAGGGTGGGGCCGGGGAGCTGTTTTTT	NA	TRBV2	TRBJ2-2	NA
CASSLLAQPQHF	TGTGCCAGCAGTTTACTTGCTCAGCCCCAGCATTTT	NA	TRBV12-3/TRBV12-4	TRBJ1-5	NA
CASSFWDRASEVF	TGTGCCAGCAGTTTCTGGGACAGGGCATCGGAAGTCTTC	once	TRBV27	TRBJ1-2	TRBD1
CASSRTAGYLTDTQYF	TGTGCCAGCAGCCGGACAGCTGGTTACCTCACAGATACGCAGTATTTT	NA	TRBV7-2	TRBJ2-3	NA
CASSLTYRGTEAFF	TGTGCCAGCAGTTTAACCTACAGGGGAACAGAAGCTTTCTTT	NA	TRBV7-2	TRBJ1-1	TRBD1
CASSLLAGGLNEQFF	TGTGCCAGCAGCTTACTAGCGGGAGGGTTAAATGAGCAGTTCTTC	NA	TRBV11-3	TRBJ2-1	TRBD2
CASSLVTGGHTDTQYF	TGCGCCAGCAGCTTGGTGACAGGGGGCCACACAGATACGCAGTATTTT	few	TRBV5-1	TRBJ2-3	TRBD1
CASSLFGGGFSGNTIYF	TGTGCCAGCAGCTTATTCGGAGGGGGGTTCTCTGGAAACACCATATATTTT	NA	TRBV5-4	TRBJ1-3	NA
CASSSRDINYGYTF	TGCGCCAGCAGCTCCCGGGACATCAACTATGGCTACACCTTC	NA	TRBV5-1	TRBJ1-2	NA
CASSAGGPPGELFF	TGTGCCAGCAGCGCGGGGGGGCCTCCCGGGGAGCTGTTTTTT	NA	TRBV9	TRBJ2-2	TRBD2
CASSGERGGSNNFRSYNEQFF	TGTGCCAGCAGCGGGGAGCGGGGGGGGTCCAATAACTTTCGCTCCTACAATGAGCAGTTCTTC	NA	TRBV3-1/TRBV3-2	TRBJ2-1	TRBD2
CSVKTGMSYNEQFF	TGCAGCGTCAAAACAGGGATGTCCTACAATGAGCAGTTCTTC	NA	TRBV29-1	TRBJ2-1	NA
CASSQGTGMGYEQYF	TGTGCCAGCTCCCAGGGGACAGGGATGGGCTACGAGCAGTACTTC	NA	TRBV18	TRBJ2-7	TRBD1